This TCR beta chain appears in the sequencing data of a study of T-cell memory formation after mild COVID-19. This clonotype appeared many times. In germline, CDR1 is SGHTA, CDR2 FQGNSA. The CDR3 covers 17 residues. V was pared by 8 bases and J by 4 bases, with 15 bases of the junction left unmatched. TCRdb re-analysed the 5' RACE reads in MiXCR, keeping a single row per CDR3 protein. The table has 530,000 or so distinct CDR3 sequences, roughly 17% seen once. The receptor comes from an adult woman who had mild COVID-19 (a few samples of this study predate the infection). Cell type and time point are not known. The chain uses TRBV7-2 and TRBJ2-3, with TRBD2 identical over 10 bases. Sequencing input: PBMCs or a T cell subset sorted from them (not recorded which). DNA for the CDR3: TGTGCCAGCGGGACACGGCAGGAGCGGGAGGGGTCAGATACGCAGTATTTT. Its translation: CASGTRQEREGSDTQYF.